This TCR beta chain originates from a study of blood T cells in healthy people across ages. Study-wide background: T cells yielded about one barcoded beta molecule per two cells through template switching. Study observations and caveats: Both higher diversity and more naive CD4+ cells marked long-lived donors when set against aged donors.

The table lists this clonotype with a few counts. What it binds is unknown. This CDR3 has 13 residues. The ends were cut back, 2 bases at V and 8 bases at J, with 10 bases in the middle. Per the germline V gene, CDR1 is LGHDT and CDR2 is YNNKEL (reference sequence). Primed by a sample-barcoded 5' primer and a J-beta primer mix, a second PCR proceeded for 7 to 11 cycles. TCRdb recomputed calls from the 5' RACE reads with MiXCR, one row per CDR3 protein. The table lists 1.5 million to 2 million distinct CDR3 sequences, 49% of them singletons. Samples each had at least 5 micrograms of total RNA extracted.

The J gene is TRBJ2-1, the V gene TRBV3-1; a weak D match, TRBD1 (5 bases). The source of this sequence is a middle-aged woman in good health. The sample consisted of blood. CDR3 coding DNA: TGTGCCAGCAGCCAACCAGGGTTTGATGAGCAGTTCTTC. It yields the protein CASSQPGFDEQFF.